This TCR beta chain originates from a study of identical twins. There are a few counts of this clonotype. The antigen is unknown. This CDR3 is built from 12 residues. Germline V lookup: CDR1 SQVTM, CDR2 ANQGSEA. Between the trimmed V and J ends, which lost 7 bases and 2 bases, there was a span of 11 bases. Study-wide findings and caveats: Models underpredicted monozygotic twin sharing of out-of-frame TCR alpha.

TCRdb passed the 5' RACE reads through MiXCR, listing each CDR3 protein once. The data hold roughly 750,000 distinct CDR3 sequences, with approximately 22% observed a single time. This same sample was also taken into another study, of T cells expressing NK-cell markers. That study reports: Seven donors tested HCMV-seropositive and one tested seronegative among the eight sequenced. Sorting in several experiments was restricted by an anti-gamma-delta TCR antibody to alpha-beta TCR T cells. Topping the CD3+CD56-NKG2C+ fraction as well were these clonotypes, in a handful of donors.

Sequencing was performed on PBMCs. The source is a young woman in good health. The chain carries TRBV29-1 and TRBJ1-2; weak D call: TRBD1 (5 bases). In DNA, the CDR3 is TGCAGCGCCCTCTCAGGGAACTATGGCTACACCTTC. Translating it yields CSALSGNYGYTF.